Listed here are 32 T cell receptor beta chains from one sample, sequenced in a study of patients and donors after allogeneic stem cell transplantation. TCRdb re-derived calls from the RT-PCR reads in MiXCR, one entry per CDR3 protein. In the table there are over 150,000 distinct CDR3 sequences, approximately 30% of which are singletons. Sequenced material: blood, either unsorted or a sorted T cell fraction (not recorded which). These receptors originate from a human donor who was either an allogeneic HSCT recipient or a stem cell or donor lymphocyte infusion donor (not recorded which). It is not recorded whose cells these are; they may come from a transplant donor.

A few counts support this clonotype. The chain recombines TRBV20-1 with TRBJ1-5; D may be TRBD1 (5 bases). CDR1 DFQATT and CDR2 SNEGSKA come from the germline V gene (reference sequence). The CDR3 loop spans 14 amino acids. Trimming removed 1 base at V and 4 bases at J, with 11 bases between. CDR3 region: CSARGGARNQPQHF. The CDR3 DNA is TGCAGTGCTAGAGGCGGGGCGAGGAATCAGCCCCAGCATTTT.

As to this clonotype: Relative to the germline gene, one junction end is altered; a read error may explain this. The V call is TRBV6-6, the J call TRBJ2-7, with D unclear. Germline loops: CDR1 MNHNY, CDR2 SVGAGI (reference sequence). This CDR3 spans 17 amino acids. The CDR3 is CASSYPPFLADSYEQCF. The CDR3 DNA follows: TGTGCCAGCAGTTACCCACCCTTCTTGGCAGATTCCTACGAGCAGTGCTTC.

The DNA of the CDR3 is TGTGCCATCAGACAGGGCGATACTGAAGCTTTCTTT. The encoded protein is CAIRQGDTEAFF. This chain links TRBV10-3 with TRBJ1-1, with D maybe TRBD1 (6 bases). Per germline, CDR1 ENHRY and CDR2 SYGVKD. CDR3 size: 12 residues. The V gene lost 6 bases and the J gene lost 5 bases, with 10 bases spanning the gap.

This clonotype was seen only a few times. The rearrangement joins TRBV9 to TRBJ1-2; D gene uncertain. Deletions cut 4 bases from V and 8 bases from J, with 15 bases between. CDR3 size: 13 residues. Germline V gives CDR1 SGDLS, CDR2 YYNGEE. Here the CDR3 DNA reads TGTGCCAGCAGCCTCTTCCGGGGATGGGGCTACACCTTC. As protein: CASSLFRGWGYTF.

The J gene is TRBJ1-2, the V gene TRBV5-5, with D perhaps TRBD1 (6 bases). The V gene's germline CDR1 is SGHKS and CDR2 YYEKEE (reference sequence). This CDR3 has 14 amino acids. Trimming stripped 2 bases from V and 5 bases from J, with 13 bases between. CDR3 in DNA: TGTGCCAGCAGCTTCGGGACAAGTTGGTATGGCTACACCTTC. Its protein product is CASSFGTSWYGYTF.

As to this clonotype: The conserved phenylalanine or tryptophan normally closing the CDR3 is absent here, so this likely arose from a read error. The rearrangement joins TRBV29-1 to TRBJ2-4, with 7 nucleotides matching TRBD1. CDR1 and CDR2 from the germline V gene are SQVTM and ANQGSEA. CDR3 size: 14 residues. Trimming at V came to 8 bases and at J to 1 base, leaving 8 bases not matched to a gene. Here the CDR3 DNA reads TGCAGCACCCGCAGGGGGTCGGCCAAAAACATTCAGTACATC. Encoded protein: CSTRRGSAKNIQYI.

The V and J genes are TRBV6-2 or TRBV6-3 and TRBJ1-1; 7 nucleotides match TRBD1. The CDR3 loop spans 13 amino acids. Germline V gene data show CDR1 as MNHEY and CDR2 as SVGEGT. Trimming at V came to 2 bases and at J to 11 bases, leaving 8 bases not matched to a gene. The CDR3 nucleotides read TGTGCCAGCAGTTACACGACAGGGTTCTTGGCTTTCTTT. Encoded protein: CASSYTTGFLAFF.

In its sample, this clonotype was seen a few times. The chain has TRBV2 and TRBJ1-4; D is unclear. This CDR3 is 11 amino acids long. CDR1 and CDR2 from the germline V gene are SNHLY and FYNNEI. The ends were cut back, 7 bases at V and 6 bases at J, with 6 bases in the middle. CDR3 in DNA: TGTGCCAGCATGACGGATGAAAAACTGTTTTTT. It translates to CASMTDEKLFF.

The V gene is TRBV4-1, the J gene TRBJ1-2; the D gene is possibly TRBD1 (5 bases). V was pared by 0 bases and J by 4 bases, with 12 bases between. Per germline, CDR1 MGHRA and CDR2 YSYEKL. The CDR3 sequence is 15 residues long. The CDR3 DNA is TGCGCCAGCAGCCAAGATTCGACCGGGACCTATGGCTACACCTTC. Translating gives CASSQDSTGTYGYTF.

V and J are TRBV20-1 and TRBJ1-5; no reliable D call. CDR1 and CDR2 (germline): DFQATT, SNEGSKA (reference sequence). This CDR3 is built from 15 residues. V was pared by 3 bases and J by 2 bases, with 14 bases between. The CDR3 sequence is CSASYLLRGNQPQHF. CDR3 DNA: TGCAGTGCTAGTTATTTGCTAAGGGGCAATCAGCCCCAGCATTTT.

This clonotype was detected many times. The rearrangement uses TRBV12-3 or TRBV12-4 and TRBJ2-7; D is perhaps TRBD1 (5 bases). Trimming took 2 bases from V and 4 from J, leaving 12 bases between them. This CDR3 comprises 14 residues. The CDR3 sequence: CASSLSDSLYEQYF. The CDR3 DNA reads TGTGCCAGCAGTTTATCCGACAGCCTTTACGAGCAGTACTTC.

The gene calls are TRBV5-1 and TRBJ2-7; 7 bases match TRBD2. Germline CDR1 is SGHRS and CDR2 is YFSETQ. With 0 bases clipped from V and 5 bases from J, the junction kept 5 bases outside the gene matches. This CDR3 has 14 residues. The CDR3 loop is CASSLGRLADEQYF. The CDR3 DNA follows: TGCGCCAGCAGCTTGGGGCGACTAGCCGACGAGCAGTACTTC.

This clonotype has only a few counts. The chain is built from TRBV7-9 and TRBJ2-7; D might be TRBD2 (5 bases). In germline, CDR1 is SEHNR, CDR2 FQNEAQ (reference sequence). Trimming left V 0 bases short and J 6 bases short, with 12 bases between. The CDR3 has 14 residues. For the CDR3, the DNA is TGTGCCAGCAGCTTAGCGCGGGCTCTAAGCGAGCAGTACTTC. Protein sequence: CASSLARALSEQYF.

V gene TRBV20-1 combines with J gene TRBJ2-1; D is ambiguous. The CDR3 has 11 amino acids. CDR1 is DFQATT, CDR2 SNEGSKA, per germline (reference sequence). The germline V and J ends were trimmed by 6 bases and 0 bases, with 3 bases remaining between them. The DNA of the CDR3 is TGCAGTGCACCCTCCTACAATGAGCAGTTCTTC. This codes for CSAPSYNEQFF.

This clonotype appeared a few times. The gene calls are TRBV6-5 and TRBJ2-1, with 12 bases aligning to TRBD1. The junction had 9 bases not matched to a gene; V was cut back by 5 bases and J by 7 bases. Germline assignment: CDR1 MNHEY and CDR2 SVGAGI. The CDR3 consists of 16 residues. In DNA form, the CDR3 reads TGTGCCAGCAGTACCGCCGGGACAGGGGGCTGGAATGAGCAGTTCTTC. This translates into CASSTAGTGGWNEQFF.

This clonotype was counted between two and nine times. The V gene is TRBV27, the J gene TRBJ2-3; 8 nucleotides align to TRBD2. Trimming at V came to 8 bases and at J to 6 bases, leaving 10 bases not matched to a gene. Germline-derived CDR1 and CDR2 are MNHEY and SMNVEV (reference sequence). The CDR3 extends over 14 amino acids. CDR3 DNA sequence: TGTGCCAGCGCCGGGACCCCGGGAGGGGATACGCAGTATTTT. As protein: CASAGTPGGDTQYF.

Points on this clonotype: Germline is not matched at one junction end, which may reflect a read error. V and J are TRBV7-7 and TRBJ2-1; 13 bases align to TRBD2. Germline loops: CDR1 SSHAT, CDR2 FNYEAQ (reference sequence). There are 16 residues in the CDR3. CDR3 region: CASSHGTSGINNEQFF. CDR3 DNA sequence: TGTGCTAGCAGCCACGGGACTAGCGGGATTAACAATGAGCAGTTCTTC.

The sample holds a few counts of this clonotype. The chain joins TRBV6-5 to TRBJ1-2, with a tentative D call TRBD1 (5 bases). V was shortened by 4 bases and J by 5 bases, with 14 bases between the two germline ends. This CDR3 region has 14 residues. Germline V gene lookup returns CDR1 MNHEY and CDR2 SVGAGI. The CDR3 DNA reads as TGTGCCAGCAGTTCCCCCCAGGGTGGATATGGCTACACCTTC. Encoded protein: CASSSPQGGYGYTF.

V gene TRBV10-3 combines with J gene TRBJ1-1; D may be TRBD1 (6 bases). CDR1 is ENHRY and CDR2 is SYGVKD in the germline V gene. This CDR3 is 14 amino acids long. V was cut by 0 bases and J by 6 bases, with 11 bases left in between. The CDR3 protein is CAISESGRGSEAFF. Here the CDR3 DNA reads TGTGCCATCAGTGAGTCCGGCAGGGGATCTGAAGCTTTCTTT.

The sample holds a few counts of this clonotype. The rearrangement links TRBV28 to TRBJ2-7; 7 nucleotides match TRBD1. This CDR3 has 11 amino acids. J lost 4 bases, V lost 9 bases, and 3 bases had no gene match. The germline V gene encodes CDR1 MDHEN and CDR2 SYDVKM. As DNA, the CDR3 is TGTGCCAGTGGGACAGCATACGAGCAGTACTTC. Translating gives CASGTAYEQYF.

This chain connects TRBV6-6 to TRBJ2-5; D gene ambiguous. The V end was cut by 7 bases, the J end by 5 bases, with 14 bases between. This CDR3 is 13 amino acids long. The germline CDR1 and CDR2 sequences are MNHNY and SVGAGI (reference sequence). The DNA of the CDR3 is TGTGCCAGCAAACGGGTCGGCGAGGAGACCCAGTACTTC. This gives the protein CASKRVGEETQYF.

In DNA, the CDR3 is TGCAGTGCTAGAAGGCGGGACTACGAGCAGTACTTC. Protein product: CSARRRDYEQYF. The chain carries TRBV20-1 and TRBJ2-7; maybe TRBD2 (6 bases). The CDR3 loop spans 12 amino acids. Trimming stripped 2 bases from V and 3 bases from J, with 8 bases between. The germline CDR1 and CDR2 sequences are DFQATT and SNEGSKA (reference sequence).

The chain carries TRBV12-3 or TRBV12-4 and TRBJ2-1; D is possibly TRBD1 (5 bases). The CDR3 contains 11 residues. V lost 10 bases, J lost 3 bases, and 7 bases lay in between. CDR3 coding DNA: TGTGCCATAGACAGCTACAATGAGCAGTTCTTC. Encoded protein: CAIDSYNEQFF.

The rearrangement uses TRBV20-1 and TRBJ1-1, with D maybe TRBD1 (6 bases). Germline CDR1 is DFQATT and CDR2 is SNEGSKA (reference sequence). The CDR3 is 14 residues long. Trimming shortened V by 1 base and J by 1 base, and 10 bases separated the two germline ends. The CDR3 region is CSARVGAANTEAFF. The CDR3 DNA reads TGCAGTGCTAGAGTGGGGGCCGCGAACACTGAAGCTTTCTTT.

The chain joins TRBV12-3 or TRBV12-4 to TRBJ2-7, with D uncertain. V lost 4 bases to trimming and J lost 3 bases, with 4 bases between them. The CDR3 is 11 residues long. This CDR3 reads CASSSGYEQYF. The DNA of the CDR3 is TGTGCCAGCAGTTCCGGCTACGAGCAGTACTTC.

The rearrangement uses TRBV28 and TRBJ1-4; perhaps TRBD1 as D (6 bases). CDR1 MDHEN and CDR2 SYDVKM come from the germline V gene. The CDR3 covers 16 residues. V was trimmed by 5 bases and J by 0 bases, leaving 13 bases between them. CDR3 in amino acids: CASSPWTASTNEKLFF. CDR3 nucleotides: TGTGCCAGCAGTCCGTGGACAGCATCAACTAATGAAAAACTGTTTTTT.

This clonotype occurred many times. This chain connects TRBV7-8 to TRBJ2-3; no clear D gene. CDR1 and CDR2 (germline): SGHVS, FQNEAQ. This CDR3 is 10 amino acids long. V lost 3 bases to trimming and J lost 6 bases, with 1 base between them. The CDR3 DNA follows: TGTGCCAGCAGCTTGGATACGCAGTATTTT. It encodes CASSLDTQYF.

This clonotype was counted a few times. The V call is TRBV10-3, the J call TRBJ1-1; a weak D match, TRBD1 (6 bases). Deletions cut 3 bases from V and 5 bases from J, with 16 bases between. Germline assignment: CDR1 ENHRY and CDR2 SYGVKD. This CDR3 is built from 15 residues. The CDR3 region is CAISDVDRMGTEAFF. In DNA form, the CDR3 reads TGTGCCATCAGTGATGTCGACAGGATGGGGACTGAAGCTTTCTTT.

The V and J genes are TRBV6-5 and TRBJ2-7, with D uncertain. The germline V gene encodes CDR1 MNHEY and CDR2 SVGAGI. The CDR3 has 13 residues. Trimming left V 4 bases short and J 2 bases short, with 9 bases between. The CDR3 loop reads CASSSAPPYEQYF. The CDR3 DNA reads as TGTGCCAGCAGTTCGGCTCCCCCCTACGAGCAGTACTTC.

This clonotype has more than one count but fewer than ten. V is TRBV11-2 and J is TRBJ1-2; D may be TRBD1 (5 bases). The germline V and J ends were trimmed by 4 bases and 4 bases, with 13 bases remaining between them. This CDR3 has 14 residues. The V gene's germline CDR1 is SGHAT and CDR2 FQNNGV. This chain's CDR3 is CASSSLGPFYGYTF. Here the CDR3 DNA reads TGTGCCAGCAGCTCTCTGGGGCCTTTCTATGGCTACACCTTC. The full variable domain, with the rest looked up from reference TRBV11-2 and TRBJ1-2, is EAGVAQSPRYKIIEKRQSVAFWCNPISGHATLYWYQQILGQGPKLLIQFQNNGVVDDSQLPKDRFSAERLKGVDSTLKIQPAKLEDSAVYLCASSSLGPFYGYTFGSGTRLTVV.

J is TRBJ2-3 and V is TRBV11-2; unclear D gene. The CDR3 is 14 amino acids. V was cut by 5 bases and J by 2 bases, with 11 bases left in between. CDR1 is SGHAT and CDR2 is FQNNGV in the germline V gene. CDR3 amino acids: CASSPTTPTDTQYF. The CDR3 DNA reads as TGTGCCAGCAGCCCGACGACACCCACAGATACGCAGTATTTT. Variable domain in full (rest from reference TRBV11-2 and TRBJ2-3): EAGVAQSPRYKIIEKRQSVAFWCNPISGHATLYWYQQILGQGPKLLIQFQNNGVVDDSQLPKDRFSAERLKGVDSTLKIQPAKLEDSAVYLCASSPTTPTDTQYFGPGTRLTVL.

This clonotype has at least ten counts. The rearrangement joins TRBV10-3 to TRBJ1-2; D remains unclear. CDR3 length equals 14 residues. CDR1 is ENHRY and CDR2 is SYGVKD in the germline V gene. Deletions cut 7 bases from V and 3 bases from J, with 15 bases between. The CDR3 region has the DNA TGTGCCATCACCTCCTCGACGGGTGACTATGGCTACACCTTC. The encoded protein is CAITSSTGDYGYTF.